The present entry profiles one T cell receptor (beta chain) with its context. Antigen specificity is unknown. The V gene's germline CDR1 is SGHRS and CDR2 YFSETQ. The CDR3 runs to 14 residues. The V and J ends lost 5 bases and 4 bases, in that order; junction bases with no gene match: 5. Generated by immunoSEQ multiplex PCR, the TCRdb table keeps only in-frame clones and is missing some. The sample has fewer than 2,000 clones, roughly 70% seen once. The normal lung sample lay at least 3 cm, and maximally far, from the tumour. This record belongs to a study of immune cell composition in non-small cell lung cancer. Findings and caveats of the study: Smoking pack-years did not significantly correlate with tumour TCR-beta clonality.

The specimen sequenced was non-adjacent lung tissue. This chain uses TRBV5-1 with TRBJ1-3; 8 bases agree with TRBD1. The TCR sequence derives from a human donor with non-small cell lung cancer. CDR3 protein: CASSDRGAGNTIYF. CDR3 sequence (DNA): TGCGCCAGCAGTGACAGGGGAGCGGGAAACACCATATATTTT.